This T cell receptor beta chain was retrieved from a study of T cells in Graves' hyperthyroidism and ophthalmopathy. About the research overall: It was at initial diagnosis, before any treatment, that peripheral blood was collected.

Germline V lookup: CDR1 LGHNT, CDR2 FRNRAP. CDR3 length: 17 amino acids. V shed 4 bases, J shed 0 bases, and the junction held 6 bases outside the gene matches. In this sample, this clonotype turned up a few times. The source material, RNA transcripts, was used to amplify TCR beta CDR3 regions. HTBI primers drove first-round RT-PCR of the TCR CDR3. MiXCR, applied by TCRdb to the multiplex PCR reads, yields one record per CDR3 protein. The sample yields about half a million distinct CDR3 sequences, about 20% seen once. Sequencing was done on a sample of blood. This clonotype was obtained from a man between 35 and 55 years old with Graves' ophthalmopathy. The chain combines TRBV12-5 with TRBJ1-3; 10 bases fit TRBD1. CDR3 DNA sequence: TGTGCTAGTGGTTCGCCGGGACAGGGGAGCTCTGGAAACACCATATATTTT. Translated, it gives CASGSPGQGSSGNTIYF. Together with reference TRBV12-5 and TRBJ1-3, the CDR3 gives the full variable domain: DARVTQTPRHKVTEMGQEVTMRCQPILGHNTVFWYRQTMMQGLELLAYFRNRAPLDDSGMPKDRFSAEMPDATLATLKIQPSEPRDSAVYFCASGSPGQGSSGNTIYFGEGSWLTVV.